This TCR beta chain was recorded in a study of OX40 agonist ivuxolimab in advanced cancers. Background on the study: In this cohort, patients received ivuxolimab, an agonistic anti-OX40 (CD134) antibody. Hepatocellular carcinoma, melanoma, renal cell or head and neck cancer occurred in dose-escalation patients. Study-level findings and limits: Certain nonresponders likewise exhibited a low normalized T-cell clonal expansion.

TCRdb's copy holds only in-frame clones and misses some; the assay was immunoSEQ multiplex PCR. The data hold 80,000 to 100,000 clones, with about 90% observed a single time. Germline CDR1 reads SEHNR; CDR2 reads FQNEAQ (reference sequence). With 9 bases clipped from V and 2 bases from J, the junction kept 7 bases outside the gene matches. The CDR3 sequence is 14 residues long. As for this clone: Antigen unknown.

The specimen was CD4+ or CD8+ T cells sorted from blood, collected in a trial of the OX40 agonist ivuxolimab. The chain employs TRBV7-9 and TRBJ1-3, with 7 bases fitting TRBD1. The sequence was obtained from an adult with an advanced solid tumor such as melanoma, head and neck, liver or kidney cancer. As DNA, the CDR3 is TGTGCCAGTAGTGCCGACAGGGCTGGAAACACCATATATTTT. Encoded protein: CASSADRAGNTIYF.